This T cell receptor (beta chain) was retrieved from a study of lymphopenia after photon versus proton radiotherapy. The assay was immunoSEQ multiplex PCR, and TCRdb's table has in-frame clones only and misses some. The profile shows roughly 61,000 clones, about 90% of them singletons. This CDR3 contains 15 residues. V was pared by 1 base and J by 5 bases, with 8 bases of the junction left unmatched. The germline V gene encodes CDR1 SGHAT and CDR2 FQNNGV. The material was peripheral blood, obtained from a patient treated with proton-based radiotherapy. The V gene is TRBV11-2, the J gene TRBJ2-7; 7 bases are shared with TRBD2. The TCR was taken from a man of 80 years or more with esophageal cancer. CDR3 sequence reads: CASSLAGGVIHEQYF. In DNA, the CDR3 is TGTGCCAGCAGCTTAGCGGGGGGTGTCATCCACGAGCAGTACTTC. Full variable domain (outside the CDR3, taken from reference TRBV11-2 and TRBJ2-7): EAGVAQSPRYKIIEKRQSVAFWCNPISGHATLYWYQQILGQGPKLLIQFQNNGVVDDSQLPKDRFSAERLKGVDSTLKIQPAKLEDSAVYLCASSLAGGVIHEQYFGPGTRLTVT.